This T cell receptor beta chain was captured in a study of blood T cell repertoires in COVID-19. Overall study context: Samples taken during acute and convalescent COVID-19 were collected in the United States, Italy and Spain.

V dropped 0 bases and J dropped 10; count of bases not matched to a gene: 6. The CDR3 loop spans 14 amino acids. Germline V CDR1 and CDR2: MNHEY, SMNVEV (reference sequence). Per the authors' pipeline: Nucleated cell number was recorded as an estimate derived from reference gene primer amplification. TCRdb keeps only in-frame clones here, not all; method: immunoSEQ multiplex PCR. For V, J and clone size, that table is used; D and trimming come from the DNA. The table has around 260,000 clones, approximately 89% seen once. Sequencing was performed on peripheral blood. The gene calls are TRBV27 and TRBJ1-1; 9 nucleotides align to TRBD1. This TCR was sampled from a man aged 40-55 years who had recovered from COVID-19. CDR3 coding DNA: TGTGCCAGCAGTTTATCGGCGACAGGGGGTCGAGCTTTCTTT. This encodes CASSLSATGGRAFF.